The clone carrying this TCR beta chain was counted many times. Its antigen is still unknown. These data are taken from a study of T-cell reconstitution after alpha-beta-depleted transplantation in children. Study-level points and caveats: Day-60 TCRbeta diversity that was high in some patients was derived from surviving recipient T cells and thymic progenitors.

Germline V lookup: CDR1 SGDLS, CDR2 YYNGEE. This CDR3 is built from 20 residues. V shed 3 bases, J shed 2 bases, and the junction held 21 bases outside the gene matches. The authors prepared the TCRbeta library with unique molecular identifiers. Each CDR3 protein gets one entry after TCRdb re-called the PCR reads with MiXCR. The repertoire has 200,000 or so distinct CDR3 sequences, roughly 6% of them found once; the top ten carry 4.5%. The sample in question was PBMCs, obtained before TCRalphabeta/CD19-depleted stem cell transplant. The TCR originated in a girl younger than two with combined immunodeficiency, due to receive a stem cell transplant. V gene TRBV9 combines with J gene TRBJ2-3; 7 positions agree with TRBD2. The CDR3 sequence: CASSEEASGGFPVNTDTQYF. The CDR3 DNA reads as TGTGCCAGCAGCGAGGAGGCTAGCGGAGGGTTCCCGGTAAACACAGATACGCAGTATTTT. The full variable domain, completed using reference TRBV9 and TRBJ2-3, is DSGVTQTPKHLITATGQRVTLRCSPRSGDLSVYWYQQSLDQGLQFLIQYYNGEERAKGNILERFSAQQFPDLHSELNLSSLELGDSALYFCASSEEASGGFPVNTDTQYFGPGTRLTVL.